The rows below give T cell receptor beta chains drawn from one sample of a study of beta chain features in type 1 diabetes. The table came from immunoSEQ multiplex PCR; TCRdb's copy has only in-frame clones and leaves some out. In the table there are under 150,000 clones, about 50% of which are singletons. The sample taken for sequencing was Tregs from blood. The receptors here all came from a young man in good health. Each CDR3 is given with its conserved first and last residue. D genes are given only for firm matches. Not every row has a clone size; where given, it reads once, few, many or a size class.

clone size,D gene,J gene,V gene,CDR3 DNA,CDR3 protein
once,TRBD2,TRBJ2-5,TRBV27,TGTGCCAGCAGTTTAAAGGTAGCGGGAGGTGAGACCCAGTACTTC,CASSLKVAGGETQYF
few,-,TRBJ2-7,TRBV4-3,TGCGCCAGCAGCCCGGACAGTAGGGCCGTCTACGAGCAGTACTTC,CASSPDSRAVYEQYF
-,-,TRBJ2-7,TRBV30,TGTGCCTGGAGTGTATATTTATTGGGCATCGATGCCTACGAGCAGTACTTC,CAWSVYLLGIDAYEQYF
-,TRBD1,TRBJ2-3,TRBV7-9,TGTGCCAGCAGCTTAGCGGACAGGGGAGGATTCACAGATACGCAGTATTTT,CASSLADRGGFTDTQYF
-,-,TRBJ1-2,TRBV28,TGTGCCAGCAGTTTTCGTGAGGGGGTGGACTATGGCTACACCTTC,CASSFREGVDYGYTF
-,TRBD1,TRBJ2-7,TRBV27,TGTGCCAGCAGCGAAGATGGGGACAGGTCCTACGAGCAGTACTTC,CASSEDGDRSYEQYF
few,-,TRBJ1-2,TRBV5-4,TGTGCCAGCAGCTTGGAAGAGAAGTATGGCTACACCTTC,CASSLEEKYGYTF
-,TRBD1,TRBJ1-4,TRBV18,TGTGCCAGCTCTTCCGGGACAGGAGAAAAACTGTTTTTT,CASSSGTGEKLFF
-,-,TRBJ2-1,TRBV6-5,TGTGCCAGCAGTACCGTCAGAAGGGGGTACAATGAGCAGTTCTTC,CASSTVRRGYNEQFF
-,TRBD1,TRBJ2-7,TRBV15,TGTGCCACCAGCAGGGATCGAAGACAGGGAGAAGACTTC,CATSRDRRQGEDF
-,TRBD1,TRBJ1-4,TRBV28,TGTGCCAGCAGTCTTCCCGCCGGGACAGGGGAAAGTGAAAAACTGTTTTTT,CASSLPAGTGESEKLFF
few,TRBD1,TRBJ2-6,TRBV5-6,TGTGCCAGCAGGCCGACAGGGGGCGCAATGTCTGGGGCCAACGTCCTGACTTTC,CASRPTGGAMSGANVLTF
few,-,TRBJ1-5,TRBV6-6,TGTGCCAGCGTTGAGGTTCGGGGGAAGCCCCAGCATTTT,CASVEVRGKPQHF
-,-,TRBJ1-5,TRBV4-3,TGCGCCAGCAGCCAAGATTTAGACAGGACGTTGGGCAATCAGCCCCAGCATTTT,CASSQDLDRTLGNQPQHF
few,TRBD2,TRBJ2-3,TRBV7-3,TGTGCCAGCAGCTTATTCGGACTAGCGGGAGTAGGCACAGATACGCAGTATTTT,CASSLFGLAGVGTDTQYF
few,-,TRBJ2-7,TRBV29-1,TGCAGCGTCGTTGGTTCTGACAGTTCCTACGAGCAGTACTTC,CSVVGSDSSYEQYF
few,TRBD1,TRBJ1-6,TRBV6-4,TGTGCCAGCAGTGCCGGGACAGGCCCTTTCGACCGGTCACCCCTCCACTTT,CASSAGTGPFDRSPLHF
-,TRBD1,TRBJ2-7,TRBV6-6,TGTGCCAGCAGTTACGGGGACAGGCGGAAGCAGTACTTC,CASSYGDRRKQYF
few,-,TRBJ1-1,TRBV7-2,TGTGCCAGCAGCTTAGGAGGACATCATAGGGGCACTGAAGCTTTCTTT,CASSLGGHHRGTEAFF
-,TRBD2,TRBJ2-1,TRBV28,TGTGCCATTACGGTGGGCGGGAGTACCTACAATGAGCAGTTCTTC,CAITVGGSTYNEQFF
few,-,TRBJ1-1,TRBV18,TGTGCCAGCTCACCACCGTACGGGGGTGTACAGGCTGAAGCTTTCTTT,CASSPPYGGVQAEAFF
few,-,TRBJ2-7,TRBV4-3,TGCGCCAGCAGCCAAGAATGGGGGACATTCTCCTACGAGCAGTACTTC,CASSQEWGTFSYEQYF
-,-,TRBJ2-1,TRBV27,TGTGCCAGCAGTAACAGGGCTAGGGGCCATGAGCAGTTCTTC,CASSNRARGHEQFF
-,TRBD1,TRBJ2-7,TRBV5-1,TGCGCCAGCAGCTTGGAACAGGGGATCTACGAGCAGTACTTC,CASSLEQGIYEQYF
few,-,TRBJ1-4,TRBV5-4,TGTGCCAGCAGCCGAGGACAGTCTAATGAAAAACTGTTTTTT,CASSRGQSNEKLFF
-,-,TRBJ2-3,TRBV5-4,TGTGCCAGCAGCTTCGGACTCGCCACAGATACGCAGTATTTT,CASSFGLATDTQYF
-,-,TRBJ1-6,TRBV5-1,TGCGCCAGCAGGGACAGAGATAATTCACCCCTCCACTTT,CASRDRDNSPLHF
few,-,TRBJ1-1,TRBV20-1,TGCAGTGCTAGCGGGAGGACTGAAGCTTTCTTT,CSASGRTEAFF
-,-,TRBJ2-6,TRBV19,TGTGCCAGTACCCTAAGAGTAGGGGTGGATTCTGGGGCCAACGTCCTGACTTTC,CASTLRVGVDSGANVLTF
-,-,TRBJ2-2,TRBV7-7,TGTGCTAGCAGCTTCAGCCTAGTTAACACCGGGGAGCTGTTTTTT,CASSFSLVNTGELFF
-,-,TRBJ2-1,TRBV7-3,TGTGCCAGCAGCTTATCTCCGTGGCGGGGATACAATGAGCAGTTCTTC,CASSLSPWRGYNEQFF
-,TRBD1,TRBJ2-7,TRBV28,TGTGCCAGCAGTACCAGGGGACAGGGAGCTTCCTACGAGCAGTACTTC,CASSTRGQGASYEQYF
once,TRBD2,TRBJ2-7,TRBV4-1,TGCGCCAGCAGCCCGCGGGGGGGCGGATACGAGCAGTACTTC,CASSPRGGGYEQYF
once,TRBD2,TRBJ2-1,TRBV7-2,TGTGCCAGCAGCTTATGGACTAGCGGAGGCAATGAGCAGTTCTTC,CASSLWTSGGNEQFF
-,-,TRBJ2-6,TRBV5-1,TGCGCCAGCAGCTTTAGCACAGGCTCTGGGGCCAACGTCCTGACTTTC,CASSFSTGSGANVLTF
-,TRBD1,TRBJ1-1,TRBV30,TGTGCCTGGAGTGTACCGGGGACAGGGAAGGCTTTCTTT,CAWSVPGTGKAFF
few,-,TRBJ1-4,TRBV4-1,TGCGCCAGCAGCCAAGAGGAGCCGGGGACACGGGTTATTGAAAAACTGTTTTTT,CASSQEEPGTRVIEKLFF
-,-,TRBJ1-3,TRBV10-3,TGTGCCATCACCGCGGGGCTCTCTGGAAACACCATATATTTT,CAITAGLSGNTIYF
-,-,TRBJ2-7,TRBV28,TGTGCCACCGGCGGGGGCGGGAGTAGCCACGAGCAGTACTTC,CATGGGGSSHEQYF
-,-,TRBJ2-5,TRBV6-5,TGTGCCAGCGGGAGCCAAATTTCACAGACCCAGTACTTC,CASGSQISQTQYF
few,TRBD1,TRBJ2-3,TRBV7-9,TGTGCCAGCAGCCACCAAAGGACAGGGGGCACAGATACGCAGTATTTT,CASSHQRTGGTDTQYF